The source of this T cell receptor beta chain is a study of graft-versus-host responses after intestinal transplantation. V lost 3 bases and J 0 bases, leaving 15 bases between the germline ends. Germline loops: CDR1 MDHEN, CDR2 SYDVKM. The CDR3 has 16 amino acids. General study findings and limits: Allograft clonal ratios (graft-versus-host to host-versus-graft) were high in patients who had graft-donor T cell macrochimerism.

This table comes from immunoSEQ multiplex PCR, and its TCRdb copy is limited to in-frame clones, with some not included. This table holds 35,000 to 45,000 clones, roughly 91% found once. Worth noting for this clone: Its specificity is not known.

The sample consisted of PBMCs, taken almost 270 days after transplant. The sequence came from a human patient who received an intestinal transplant, so some T cells may come from the graft donor. The chain uses TRBV28 and TRBJ2-7; a possible D gene is TRBD2 (6 bases). The CDR3 reads CASSFGGGRVSYEQYF. The CDR3 DNA reads TGTGCCAGCAGTTTTGGTGGAGGGCGAGTCTCCTACGAGCAGTACTTC.